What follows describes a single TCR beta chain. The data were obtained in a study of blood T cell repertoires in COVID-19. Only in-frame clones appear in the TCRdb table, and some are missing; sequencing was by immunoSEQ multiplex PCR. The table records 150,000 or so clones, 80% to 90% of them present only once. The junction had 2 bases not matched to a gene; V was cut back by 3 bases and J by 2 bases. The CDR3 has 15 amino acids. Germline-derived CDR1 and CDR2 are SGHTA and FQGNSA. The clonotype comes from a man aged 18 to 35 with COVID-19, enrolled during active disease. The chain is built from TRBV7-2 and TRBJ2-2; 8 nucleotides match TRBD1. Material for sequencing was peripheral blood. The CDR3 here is CASSFGTGNTGELFF. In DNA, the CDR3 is TGTGCCAGCAGCTTTGGGACAGGAAACACCGGGGAGCTGTTTTTT.